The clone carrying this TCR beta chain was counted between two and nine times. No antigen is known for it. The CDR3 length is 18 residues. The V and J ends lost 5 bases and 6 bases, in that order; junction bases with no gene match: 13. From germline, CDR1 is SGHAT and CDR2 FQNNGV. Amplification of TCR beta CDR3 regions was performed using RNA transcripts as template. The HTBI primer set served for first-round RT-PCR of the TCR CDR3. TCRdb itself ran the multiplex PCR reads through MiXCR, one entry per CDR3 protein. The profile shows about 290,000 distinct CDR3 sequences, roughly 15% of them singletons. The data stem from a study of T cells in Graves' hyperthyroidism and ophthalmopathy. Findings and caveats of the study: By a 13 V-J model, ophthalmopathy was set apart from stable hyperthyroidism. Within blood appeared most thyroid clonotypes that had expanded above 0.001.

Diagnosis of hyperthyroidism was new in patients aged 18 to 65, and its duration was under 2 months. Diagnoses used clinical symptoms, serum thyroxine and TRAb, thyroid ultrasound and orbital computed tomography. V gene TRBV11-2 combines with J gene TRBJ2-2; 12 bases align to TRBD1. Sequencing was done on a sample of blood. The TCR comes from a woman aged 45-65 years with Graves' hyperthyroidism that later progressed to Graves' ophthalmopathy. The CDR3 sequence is CASSPLRWDRGRAGELFF. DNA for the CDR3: TGTGCCAGCAGCCCCCTTAGGTGGGACAGGGGGCGCGCCGGGGAGCTGTTTTTT.